The 16 T cell receptor beta chains below all came from one sample that was sequenced in a study of cytomegalovirus exposure and HLA in healthy donors. Researchers ran the PCR with 60 Vbeta and 13 Jbeta primers. Produced via immunoSEQ multiplex PCR; TCRdb's table is partial and in-frame only. The data show about 160,000 clones, with approximately 90% seen just once and 0.65% to 0.9% held by the top ten. Sequenced: PBMCs. The receptors come from a woman in her 30s in good health and CMV-seronegative.

V gene TRBV19 combines with J gene TRBJ1-2; D remains unclear. CDR1 and CDR2 (germline): LNHDA, SQIVND (reference sequence). CDR3 length: 15 amino acids. V lost 2 bases to trimming and J lost 4 bases, with 14 bases between them. The CDR3: CASSILPSGVYGYTF. As DNA, the CDR3 is TGTGCCAGTAGTATACTTCCCTCAGGCGTCTATGGCTACACCTTC.

This sequence joins TRBV6-1 and TRBJ2-5; D is unresolved. The closer fit of TRBJ2-7 to the DNA end suggests the J call may be wrong. The CDR3 has 11 residues. CDR1 is MNHNS, CDR2 SASEGT, per germline. DNA for the CDR3: TGTGCCAGCAGTGACTACTACGAGCAGTACTTC. Protein sequence: CASSDYYEQYF.

The count of this clone is one. The chain uses TRBV5-1 and TRBJ2-7; 10 nucleotides line up with TRBD1. The CDR3 runs to 14 residues. V lost 6 bases to trimming and J lost 6 bases; unmatched junction nucleotides: 9. Germline V gene lookup returns CDR1 SGHRS and CDR2 YFSETQ. The CDR3 sequence is CASKPGTGVPEQYF. The CDR3 bases are TGCGCCAGCAAACCCGGGACAGGGGTCCCCGAGCAGTACTTC. The entire variable domain, with the rest obtained from reference TRBV5-1 and TRBJ2-7, is as follows: KAGVTQTPRYLIKTRGQQVTLSCSPISGHRSVSWYQQTPGQGLQFLFEYFSETQRNKGNFPGRFSGRQFSNSRSEMNVSTLELGDSALYLCASKPGTGVPEQYFGPGTRLTVT.

V gene TRBV23-1 combines with J gene TRBJ2-7, with D unclear. TRBV23-1 is marked as an open reading frame, function uncertain. The CDR3 is 14 amino acids. Trimming removed 0 bases at V and 4 bases at J, with 10 bases between. CDR3 in DNA: TGCGCCAGCAGTCAATCGTGGCCGAATTACGAGCAGTACTTC. Protein: CASSQSWPNYEQYF.

This chain uses TRBV15 with TRBJ1-2; no definite D call. Trimming removed 3 bases at V and 2 bases at J, with 7 bases between. The CDR3 is 13 amino acids. CDR1 and CDR2 from the germline V gene are LNHNV and YYDKDF (reference sequence). Here the CDR3 DNA reads TGTGCCACCAGCAGGGTCCTAAACTATGGCTACACCTTC. This gives the protein CATSRVLNYGYTF.

The gene calls are TRBV4-3 and TRBJ2-1, with a possible D match to TRBD2 (7 bases). The CDR3 runs to 19 residues. CDR1 and CDR2 (germline): LGHNA, YSLEER. Trimming removed 1 base from V and 6 bases from J, with 25 bases in between. CDR3 residues: CASSQGGGAGGGASNEQFF. The CDR3 region has the DNA TGCGCCAGCAGCCAAGGAGGCGGGGCTGGAGGGGGGGCTAGCAATGAGCAGTTCTTC.

The chain carries TRBV10-3 and TRBJ1-1; D is perhaps TRBD1 (6 bases). Germline V CDR1 and CDR2: ENHRY, SYGVKD. V was shortened by 4 bases and J by 3 bases, with 12 bases between the two germline ends. The CDR3 loop spans 14 amino acids. The CDR3 loop is CAISGLDSYTEAFF. CDR3 bases: TGTGCCATCAGTGGCCTGGACAGCTACACTGAAGCTTTCTTT.

The chain combines TRBV13 with TRBJ2-7, with 7 bases lining up with TRBD1. The germline V gene has CDR1 PRHDT and CDR2 FYEKMQ (reference sequence). The CDR3 is made up of 15 amino acids. Losses at the gene ends were 3 bases for V and 4 bases for J; bases not matched to a gene: 9. The CDR3 DNA is TGTGCCAGCAGCTTCCTCGACAGGGATCTATACGAGCAGTACTTC. Its protein is CASSFLDRDLYEQYF.

V gene TRBV19 combines with J gene TRBJ1-2; TRBD1 agrees at 9 bases. This CDR3 has 14 residues. V was clipped by 1 base and J by 6 bases; unmatched bases: 3. Germline CDR1 LNHDA, CDR2 SQIVND (reference sequence). The CDR3 here is CASSIVGTGNGYTF. DNA of the CDR3: TGTGCCAGTAGTATAGTTGGGACAGGGAATGGCTACACCTTC.

In this sample, this clone turned up a few times. The J gene is TRBJ1-1, the V gene TRBV30; D gene uncertain. Germline CDR1 is GTSNPN and CDR2 is SVGIG (reference sequence). This CDR3 contains 12 residues. Trimming removed 2 bases at V and 1 base at J, with 5 bases between. CDR3 residues: CAWSRRNTEAFF. CDR3 in DNA: TGTGCCTGGAGTCGGAGGAACACTGAAGCTTTCTTT.

The CDR3 region is CASSFMGGSNTEAFF. CDR3 DNA: TGTGCCAGCAGTTTTATGGGGGGATCGAACACTGAAGCTTTCTTT. This chain uses TRBV28 with TRBJ1-1; maybe TRBD1 (5 bases). Trimming left V 3 bases short and J 1 base short, with 12 bases between. From germline, CDR1 is MDHEN and CDR2 SYDVKM. The length of the CDR3 is 15 residues.

The chain joins TRBV6-5 to TRBJ2-7, with D hard to call. The germline V gene encodes CDR1 MNHEY and CDR2 SVGAGI. This CDR3 spans 13 amino acids. The V end lost 2 bases, the J end lost 6 bases, and 11 bases lay between the germline ends. Here the CDR3 reads CASSYGSPGEQYF. The DNA of the CDR3 is TGTGCCAGCAGTTACGGTTCCCCGGGCGAGCAGTACTTC.

The chain recombines TRBV5-1 with TRBJ2-7, with 10 bases fitting TRBD2. Germline values: CDR1 SGHRS, CDR2 YFSETQ. CDR3 length: 15 residues. The ends lost 3 bases at V and 5 bases at J; junction bases unmatched: 8. The chain's CDR3 is CASSSSAGGPDEQYF. As DNA, the CDR3 is TGCGCCAGCAGCTCGTCAGCGGGAGGGCCCGACGAGCAGTACTTC. The full variable domain, in which reference TRBV5-1 and TRBJ2-7 provide the parts outside the CDR3, is KAGVTQTPRYLIKTRGQQVTLSCSPISGHRSVSWYQQTPGQGLQFLFEYFSETQRNKGNFPGRFSGRQFSNSRSEMNVSTLELGDSALYLCASSSSAGGPDEQYFGPGTRLTVT.

This chain joins TRBV19 and TRBJ2-4; TRBD2 matches at 8 bases. The CDR3 loop spans 15 amino acids. With 5 bases clipped from V and 5 bases from J, the junction kept 8 bases outside the gene matches. CDR1 is LNHDA, CDR2 SQIVND, per germline (reference sequence). The CDR3 DNA follows: TGTGCCAGTAGTTTCGGCGGGAGGAGTGAAAACATTCAGTACTTC. It encodes CASSFGGRSENIQYF.

This clone has only one observation. The CDR3 here is CSVEGVQGFRDEQYF. The CDR3 bases are TGCAGCGTTGAAGGGGTACAGGGTTTTCGGGACGAGCAGTACTTC. The chain links TRBV29-1 to TRBJ2-7; a possible D gene is TRBD1 (6 bases). CDR1 and CDR2 from the germline V gene are SQVTM and ANQGSEA. V lost 1 base and J 5 bases, leaving 18 bases between the germline ends. The CDR3 has 15 amino acids.

The rearrangement joins TRBV19 to TRBJ2-7; weak D call: TRBD1 (7 bases). Germline values: CDR1 LNHDA, CDR2 SQIVND (reference sequence). Trimming removed 7 bases from V and 7 bases from J, with 20 bases in between. The CDR3 totals 14 residues. Here the CDR3 DNA reads TGTGCCAGTACCAGGGGGGCGGGACGTGGAGAGCAGTACTTC. The encoded protein is CASTRGAGRGEQYF.